This TCR beta chain was sequenced for a study of tumor-infiltrating lymphocytes in glioblastoma multiforme. Multiple V-beta primers and a C-beta primer amplified TCRB from RNA. One entry per CDR3 protein, called by TCRdb with MiXCR from the multiplex PCR reads. The sample includes about 10,000 distinct CDR3 sequences, 60% to 70% of them seen just once. In regard to this clonotype: One end of the junction fails to match germline, which may point to a read error.

There are 15 residues in the CDR3. Sample: brain tumor tissue. This chain uses TRBV12-3 or TRBV12-4 with TRBJ2-1; unclear D gene. The receptor was isolated from a male donor with glioblastoma. CDR3 bases: TGTGCCAGCTGTTTATCCGGGTCCTTCGACAATGAGCAGCCCTTC. Its protein is CASCLSGSFDNEQPF.